This T cell receptor beta chain was documented in a study of T cell changes during pregnancy in multiple sclerosis. The repertoire was sequenced with immunoSEQ multiplex PCR; TCRdb's copy has only in-frame clones and lacks some. The data contain 45,000 or so clones, about nine tenths of them singletons. This TCR was sampled from a female donor with multiple sclerosis, enrolled in a pregnancy study. Sample: CD8+ T cells from peripheral blood mononuclear cells, taken after pregnancy.

CDR3 in amino acids: CASSLVSGDGYTF. CDR3 nucleotide sequence: TGTGCCAGCAGCTTAGTCTCAGGGGATGGCTACACCTTC. V and J are TRBV7-9 and TRBJ1-2; D perhaps matches TRBD1 (6 bases). In germline, CDR1 is SEHNR, CDR2 FQNEAQ (reference sequence). The CDR3 sequence is 13 residues long. Trimming removed 1 base from V and 6 bases from J, with 9 bases in between.